These 11 T cell receptor beta chains were sequenced from one sample in a study of blood T cell repertoires in COVID-19. Assay: immunoSEQ multiplex PCR; the TCRdb copy retains only in-frame clones and omits some. This repertoire shows under 60,000 clones, around four fifths found once; its top ten account for 7.3%. The sequencing sample was made of peripheral blood. All receptors come from a middle-aged man with acute or convalescent COVID-19.

The chain links TRBV7-3 to TRBJ2-5; tentative D call: TRBD2 (5 bases). The CDR3 runs to 14 residues. The germline CDR1 and CDR2 sequences are SGHTA and FQGTGA. The V end lost 2 bases, the J end lost 6 bases, and 13 bases lay between the germline ends. CDR3 in amino acids: CASSLQGLGKTQYF. As DNA, the CDR3 is TGTGCCAGCAGCTTACAAGGACTGGGAAAGACCCAGTACTTC.

The rearrangement joins TRBV15 to TRBJ1-2; the D gene is possibly TRBD1 (6 bases). The V end was cut by 0 bases, the J end by 6 bases, with 14 bases between. This CDR3 has 15 amino acids. Germline V lookup: CDR1 LNHNV, CDR2 YYDKDF (reference sequence). In nucleotides, the CDR3 is TGTGCCACCAGCAGAGATCTCTGGGCAGGGGATGGCTACACCTTC. This gives the protein CATSRDLWAGDGYTF.

The chain carries TRBV6-6 and TRBJ1-1, with D hard to call. The CDR3 totals 13 residues. V was pared by 2 bases and J by 5 bases, with 9 bases between. Germline-derived CDR1 and CDR2 are MNHNY and SVGAGI (reference sequence). In nucleotides, the CDR3 is TGTGCCAGCAGTTACCCGGGGAATACTGAAGCTTTCTTT. It codes for CASSYPGNTEAFF.

The rearrangement links TRBV9 to TRBJ1-2; weak D call: TRBD1 (5 bases). Trimming stripped 0 bases from V and 4 bases from J, with 10 bases between. The CDR3 consists of 14 residues. Germline V gene lookup returns CDR1 SGDLS and CDR2 YYNGEE. This CDR3 reads CASSVVGAAYGYTF. In DNA, the CDR3 is TGTGCCAGCAGCGTAGTTGGGGCGGCCTATGGCTACACCTTC.

This clone was observed once. The genes are TRBV19 and TRBJ2-1, with D possibly being TRBD1 (5 bases). The V end was cut by 1 base, the J end by 4 bases, with 17 bases between. The length of the CDR3 is 17 residues. Germline values: CDR1 LNHDA, CDR2 SQIVND (reference sequence). CDR3 in amino acids: CASSIVFLGVRYNEQFF. CDR3 bases: TGTGCCAGTAGTATAGTTTTTCTAGGGGTGAGATACAATGAGCAGTTCTTC.

V usage is TRBV7-2 and J usage is TRBJ1-2; maybe TRBD1 (6 bases). This CDR3 contains 15 residues. Trimming pared 1 base from V and 4 bases from J, leaving 13 bases between. Germline assignment: CDR1 SGHTA and CDR2 FQGNSA. The CDR3 nucleotides read TGTGCCAGCAGCTTAGGAACAGGGACGATCTATGGCTACACCTTC. Its translation: CASSLGTGTIYGYTF.

The rearrangement links TRBV5-4 to TRBJ1-2; TRBD1 agrees at 10 bases. CDR3 length: 15 amino acids. The germline CDR1 and CDR2 sequences are SGHNT and YYREEE (reference sequence). V trimming: 3 bases; J trimming: 4 bases; junction bases outside the gene matches: 6. CDR3 amino acids: CASSSQTGGIYGYTF. The CDR3 nucleotides are TGTGCCAGCAGCTCTCAGACAGGGGGCATCTATGGCTACACCTTC.

This sequence joins TRBV2 and TRBJ1-2; D is ambiguous. CDR1 is SNHLY and CDR2 is FYNNEI in the germline V gene. The V end was cut by 8 bases, the J end by 10 bases, with 14 bases between. The CDR3 is made up of 11 amino acids. The CDR3 sequence is CASGGERDYTF. The DNA of the CDR3 is TGTGCCAGCGGCGGGGAAAGGGACTACACCTTC.

The J gene is TRBJ1-1, the V gene TRBV27; D perhaps matches TRBD1 (5 bases). This CDR3 region has 15 residues. The V end was cut by 5 bases, the J end by 0 bases, with 13 bases between. Germline V lookup: CDR1 MNHEY, CDR2 SMNVEV (reference sequence). The CDR3 here is CASSPLTVMNTEAFF. CDR3 bases: TGTGCCAGCAGTCCGTTGACAGTCATGAACACTGAAGCTTTCTTT.

The chain employs TRBV5-1 and TRBJ2-4; 10 positions match TRBD2. The length of the CDR3 is 14 residues. J gave up 16 bases and V 0 bases, and 10 bases lay outside the gene matches. Germline V lookup: CDR1 SGHRS, CDR2 YFSETQ. The CDR3 DNA sequence: TGCGCCAGCAGCTTGGACCCTAGCGGGGGCCCCCCTTACTTC. It codes for CASSLDPSGGPPYF.

The J gene is TRBJ2-3, the V gene TRBV19; D might be TRBD1 (5 bases). Per germline, CDR1 LNHDA and CDR2 SQIVND (reference sequence). V was shortened by 4 bases and J by 2 bases, with 10 bases between the two germline ends. The CDR3 has 14 amino acids. CDR3 sequence reads: CASSKGSYTDTQYF. In DNA, the CDR3 is TGTGCCAGTAGTAAGGGGTCTTACACAGATACGCAGTATTTT.